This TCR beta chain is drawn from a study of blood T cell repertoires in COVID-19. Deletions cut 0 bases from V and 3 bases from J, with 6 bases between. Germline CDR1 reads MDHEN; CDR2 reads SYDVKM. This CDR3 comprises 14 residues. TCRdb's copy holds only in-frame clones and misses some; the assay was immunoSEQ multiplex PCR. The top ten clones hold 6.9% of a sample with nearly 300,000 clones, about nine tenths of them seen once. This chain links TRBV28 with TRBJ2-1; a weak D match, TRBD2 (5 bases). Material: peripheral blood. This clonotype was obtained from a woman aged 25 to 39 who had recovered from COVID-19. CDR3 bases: TGTGCCAGCAGTTTATGGACTAACTACAATGAGCAGTTCTTC. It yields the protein CASSLWTNYNEQFF.